One and the same sample provided the 30 T cell receptor beta chains below, sequenced in a study of response to subunit inactivated influenza vaccine. TCRdb used MiXCR to reprocess the RT-PCR reads, holding one entry per CDR3 protein. The repertoire holds roughly 700,000 distinct CDR3 sequences, about 15% seen once, with less than 7% in the top ten. Here the sequenced sample was PBMCs from blood, taken 14 to 15 days before vaccination. The receptors here all came from a man aged 50 or older who received an inactivated influenza vaccine.

This clonotype was found a few times. The chain employs TRBV7-8 and TRBJ2-3; 9 bases fit TRBD2. The CDR3 totals 15 residues. J gave up 3 bases and V 5 bases, and 6 bases lay outside the gene matches. Germline loops: CDR1 SGHVS, CDR2 FQNEAQ. The CDR3 sequence: CASSHRLAETDTQYF. The DNA for the CDR3 is TGTGCCAGCAGCCATAGACTAGCGGAGACAGATACGCAGTATTTT.

This clonotype was recorded at least ten times. The CDR3, as DNA: TGTGCCAGCTCACCACCGACGTCCAGATACGAGCAGTACTTC. This codes for CASSPPTSRYEQYF. V usage is TRBV18 and J usage is TRBJ2-7, with D unresolved. The CDR3 extends over 14 amino acids. The V end lost 0 bases, the J end lost 4 bases, and 10 bases lay between the germline ends. Germline V CDR1 and CDR2: KGHSH, LQKENI.

This clonotype was observed a few times. The chain combines TRBV3-1 with TRBJ2-7; D remains ambiguous. Germline V CDR1 and CDR2: LGHDT, YNNKEL (reference sequence). The CDR3 has 14 amino acids. V shed 4 bases and J shed 4 bases, with 14 bases lying between them. The CDR3 sequence is CASSLSVFRYEQYF. Written as DNA, the CDR3 is TGTGCCAGCAGCCTCAGCGTTTTCCGTTACGAGCAGTACTTC.

This clonotype was detected only a few times. V usage is TRBV4-1 and J usage is TRBJ2-7, with a possible D match to TRBD1 (5 bases). CDR3 length equals 15 residues. V was pared by 0 bases and J by 2 bases, with 11 bases between. Germline loops: CDR1 MGHRA, CDR2 YSYEKL. For the CDR3, the DNA is TGCGCCAGCAGCCAAGATGCGGCAGGGCCCTACGAGCAGTACTTC. Amino acid sequence: CASSQDAAGPYEQYF.

The chain recombines TRBV2 with TRBJ2-7, with a possible D match to TRBD1 (6 bases). The CDR3 is 13 amino acids. V was clipped by 6 bases and J by 3 bases, with 12 bases between them. Per the germline V gene, CDR1 is SNHLY and CDR2 is FYNNEI. The CDR3 region has the DNA TGTGCCAGCAGCCATGGACAGTTCTACGAGCAGTACTTC. Its translation: CASSHGQFYEQYF.

This clonotype occurred a few times. This chain links TRBV20-1 with TRBJ2-7, with a weak D call TRBD2 (6 bases). Germline loops: CDR1 DFQATT, CDR2 SNEGSKA (reference sequence). Trimming took off 6 bases at V and 6 bases at J, with 15 bases between the two ends. The CDR3 runs to 12 residues. The CDR3 protein is CSAGDWLSEQYF. CDR3 nucleotides: TGCAGTGCCGGGGACTGGCTGAGCGAGCAGTACTTC.

The chain is built from TRBV14 and TRBJ2-7; tentative D call: TRBD2 (6 bases). There are 13 residues in the CDR3. The germline gives CDR1 SGHDN, CDR2 FVKESK. The V end was cut by 4 bases, the J end by 3 bases, with 10 bases between. CDR3 sequence reads: CASSRGVFYEQYF. The CDR3 DNA sequence: TGTGCCAGCAGCCGCGGGGTATTCTACGAGCAGTACTTC.

There are many counts of this clonotype. The chain combines TRBV2 with TRBJ2-5, with D possibly matching TRBD2 (6 bases). V lost 6 bases, J lost 5 bases, and 13 bases lay in between. CDR3 length equals 13 residues. Germline loops: CDR1 SNHLY, CDR2 FYNNEI. This CDR3 is CASSGRSRETQYF. The CDR3 nucleotides read TGTGCCAGCAGCGGGAGATCTCGGGAGACCCAGTACTTC. The entire variable domain, with the rest obtained from reference TRBV2 and TRBJ2-5, is as follows: EPEVTQTPSHQVTQMGQEVILRCVPISNHLYFYWYRQILGQKVEFLVSFYNNEISEKSEIFDDQFSVERPDGSNFTLKIRSTKLEDSAMYFCASSGRSRETQYFGPGTRLLVL.

This clonotype was detected ten times or more. The V and J genes are TRBV29-1 and TRBJ2-1; D remains unclear. The germline CDR1 and CDR2 sequences are SQVTM and ANQGSEA. Trimming shortened V by 6 bases and J by 9 bases, and 9 bases separated the two germline ends. The CDR3 runs 10 residues. CDR3 DNA: TGCAGCGTCAGGAACGGTGAGCAGTTCTTC. Encoded protein: CSVRNGEQFF.

This clonotype was counted a few times. The V and J genes are TRBV27 and TRBJ1-5; unclear D gene. The CDR3 totals 13 residues. Per the germline V gene, CDR1 is MNHEY and CDR2 is SMNVEV (reference sequence). Trimming left V 1 base short and J 6 bases short, with 7 bases between. Written as DNA, the CDR3 is TGTGCCAGCAGTTTATGGTATAGTCAGCCCCAGCATTTT. Amino acid sequence: CASSLWYSQPQHF.

This clonotype turned up a few times. The J gene is TRBJ2-1, the V gene TRBV7-3, with 8 nucleotides matching TRBD2. This CDR3 contains 16 residues. Germline CDR1 is SGHTA and CDR2 is FQGTGA. With 5 bases clipped from V and 5 bases from J, the junction kept 11 bases outside the gene matches. The CDR3 loop reads CASSPRGGLENNEQFF. In DNA form, the CDR3 reads TGTGCCAGCAGCCCTAGGGGGGGACTAGAAAACAATGAGCAGTTCTTC.

This chain connects TRBV9 to TRBJ1-1; TRBD1 matches at 11 bases. The V and J ends lost 3 bases and 8 bases, in that order; junction bases with no gene match: 6. Germline V gives CDR1 SGDLS, CDR2 YYNGEE. The CDR3 runs 14 residues. The CDR3, as DNA: TGTGCCAGCAGCGACCAGGACAGGGGGCTAGAAGCTTTCTTT. This translates into CASSDQDRGLEAFF.

The chain couples TRBV3-1 to TRBJ2-5; TRBD2 agrees at 7 bases. CDR1 is LGHDT and CDR2 is YNNKEL in the germline V gene (reference sequence). This CDR3 has 16 amino acids. J was trimmed by 1 base and V by 6 bases; bases with no gene match: 11. The CDR3 is CASRPTRGRGQETQYF. CDR3 nucleotides: TGTGCCAGCAGGCCAACGAGAGGGAGGGGCCAAGAGACCCAGTACTTC.

This clonotype was recorded a few times. The chain employs TRBV7-9 and TRBJ2-1; 10 positions match TRBD2. Germline values: CDR1 SEHNR, CDR2 FQNEAQ (reference sequence). The CDR3 runs to 15 residues. Trimming removed 2 bases from V and 7 bases from J; junction bases left unmatched: 5. CDR3 amino acids: CASSLSSGGLNEQFF. In nucleotides, the CDR3 is TGTGCCAGCAGCTTATCTAGCGGGGGACTAAATGAGCAGTTCTTC.

The rearrangement links TRBV5-1 to TRBJ2-2, with D uncertain. Trimming removed 1 base at V and 4 bases at J, with 14 bases between. CDR3 length equals 16 residues. Germline CDR1 reads SGHRS; CDR2 reads YFSETQ. CDR3 bases: TGCGCCAGCAGCTTGTATGGGCCCCGGGTCACCGGGGAGCTGTTTTTT. This gives the protein CASSLYGPRVTGELFF. The entire variable domain, with the rest obtained from reference TRBV5-1 and TRBJ2-2, is as follows: KAGVTQTPRYLIKTRGQQVTLSCSPISGHRSVSWYQQTPGQGLQFLFEYFSETQRNKGNFPGRFSGRQFSNSRSEMNVSTLELGDSALYLCASSLYGPRVTGELFFGEGSRLTVL.

The chain has TRBV20-1 and TRBJ2-7; 11 bases are shared with TRBD2. CDR3 length equals 17 residues. Losses at the gene ends were 0 bases for V and 4 bases for J; bases not matched to a gene: 11. CDR1 and CDR2 (germline): DFQATT, SNEGSKA (reference sequence). This CDR3 reads CSARDQSLAGEPYEQYF. The DNA of the CDR3 is TGCAGTGCTAGAGATCAATCACTAGCGGGAGAACCATACGAGCAGTACTTC.

This clonotype was seen a handful of times. The rearrangement uses TRBV6-2 or TRBV6-3 and TRBJ1-6; 7 bases fit TRBD1. Germline V lookup: CDR1 MNHEY, CDR2 SVGEGT. Trimming cost V 2 bases and J 7 bases; bases outside gene matches: 5. The CDR3 is 15 amino acids. CDR3 nucleotides: TGTGCCAGCAGTTACCGGGGACAGAGGAATTCACCCCTCCACTTT. It codes for CASSYRGQRNSPLHF.

The chain couples TRBV11-2 to TRBJ2-1, with D perhaps given as TRBD1 or TRBD2 (6 bases each). Trimming left V 1 base short and J 4 bases short, with 11 bases between. Looked up from germline, CDR1 is SGHAT and CDR2 is FQNNGV. The CDR3 sequence is 15 residues long. The CDR3, as DNA: TGTGCCAGCAGCTTAGTTCCGGGGGCATACAATGAGCAGTTCTTC. Amino acids: CASSLVPGAYNEQFF.

Here the CDR3 reads CASSSRRGPTGELFF. The CDR3 DNA is TGTGCCAGCAGCTCCCGCCGAGGGCCCACCGGGGAGCTGTTTTTT. V usage is TRBV7-9 and J usage is TRBJ2-2; maybe TRBD2 (5 bases). Germline V gene data show CDR1 as SEHNR and CDR2 as FQNEAQ (reference sequence). The CDR3 covers 15 residues. Trimming removed 4 bases at V and 4 bases at J, with 13 bases between.

This clonotype was recorded at least ten times. V usage is TRBV12-3 or TRBV12-4 and J usage is TRBJ2-3; D call uncertain. The CDR3 loop spans 17 amino acids. Trimming removed 0 bases at V and 0 bases at J, with 13 bases between. As DNA, the CDR3 is TGTGCCAGCAGTTTAGCTGGGCGGAGAGGCAGCACAGATACGCAGTATTTT. As protein: CASSLAGRRGSTDTQYF.

This clonotype was detected a few times. V gene TRBV15 combines with J gene TRBJ2-5; 7 nucleotides match TRBD2. This CDR3 has 18 residues. Per germline, CDR1 LNHNV and CDR2 YYDKDF (reference sequence). V gave up 0 bases and J gave up 5 bases; unmatched junction bases: 15. The CDR3: CATSREMVGGSLKETQYF. The CDR3, as DNA: TGTGCCACCAGCAGAGAGATGGTTGGCGGGAGTCTTAAGGAGACCCAGTACTTC.

The chain combines TRBV7-9 with TRBJ1-4; D gene unclear. Trimming shortened V by 1 base and J by 4 bases, and 7 bases separated the two germline ends. This CDR3 spans 14 amino acids. CDR1 and CDR2 (germline): SEHNR, FQNEAQ (reference sequence). CDR3 residues: CASSLGQNNEKLFF. The CDR3 nucleotides read TGTGCCAGCAGCTTAGGCCAGAATAATGAAAAACTGTTTTTT. Combining the CDR3 with reference TRBV7-9 and TRBJ1-4 gives the whole variable domain DTGVSQNPRHKITKRGQNVTFRCDPISEHNRLYWYRQTLGQGPEFLTYFQNEAQLEKSRLLSDRFSAERPKGSFSTLEIQRTEQGDSAMYLCASSLGQNNEKLFFGSGTQLSVL.

The chain recombines TRBV20-1 with TRBJ2-3; maybe TRBD2 (5 bases). The CDR3 runs 11 residues. The germline CDR1 and CDR2 sequences are DFQATT and SNEGSKA (reference sequence). V was shortened by 4 bases and J by 6 bases, with 8 bases between the two germline ends. Here the CDR3 reads CSAITGDTQYF. The CDR3 bases are TGCAGTGCTATAACGGGGGATACGCAGTATTTT.

V gene TRBV15 combines with J gene TRBJ2-3; 8 nucleotides agree with TRBD1. Germline trimming cut 3 bases from V and 6 bases from J; bases unmatched to any gene: 5. Germline V gene sequence: CDR1 LNHNV, CDR2 YYDKDF (reference sequence). This CDR3 contains 14 residues. CDR3 DNA: TGTGCCACCAGCAGGAGGGACAGGAAGGATACGCAGTATTTT. Its translation is CATSRRDRKDTQYF.

To note about this clonotype: The junction shows a germline mismatch at one end, possibly a read error. The V and J genes are TRBV20-1 and TRBJ2-5; 8 bases fit TRBD2. Germline lookup yields CDR1 DFQATT and CDR2 SNEGSKA (reference sequence). This CDR3 spans 13 amino acids. CDR3 in DNA: TGCAGTGCTAGAGATCCGGGGGGGGAGAGCCAGTACTTC. This sequence encodes CSARDPGGESQYF.

This clonotype was detected only a few times. Here the CDR3 reads CASSIDARPQHF. The CDR3 nucleotides are TGTGCCAGTAGTATAGATGCCAGGCCCCAGCATTTT. The chain carries TRBV19 and TRBJ1-5; D is undetermined. V lost 0 bases to trimming and J lost 9 bases, with 6 bases between them. The germline V gene has CDR1 LNHDA and CDR2 SQIVND (reference sequence). There are 12 residues in the CDR3.

This chain joins TRBV10-3 and TRBJ2-5; TRBD1 aligns across 8 bases. J was trimmed by 4 bases and V by 5 bases; bases with no gene match: 6. The CDR3 has 14 residues. CDR1 and CDR2 (germline): ENHRY, SYGVKD. CDR3 sequence: CAISNDRGGETQYF. As DNA, the CDR3 is TGTGCCATCAGTAACGACAGGGGTGGAGAGACCCAGTACTTC.

There are a few counts of this clonotype. The rearrangement joins TRBV29-1 to TRBJ2-2, with 9 positions matching TRBD2. The CDR3 is made up of 11 amino acids. From germline, CDR1 is SQVTM and CDR2 ANQGSEA. With V trimmed by 5 bases and J by 8 bases, 0 bases remained unmatched. CDR3 in amino acids: CSVLAGGELFF. The CDR3 DNA reads as TGCAGCGTTCTAGCGGGGGGGGAGCTGTTTTTT.

The table lists this clonotype with a few counts. The J gene is TRBJ2-7, the V gene TRBV7-9; tentative D call: TRBD1 (6 bases). CDR3 length: 14 amino acids. V was cut by 4 bases and J by 2 bases, with 12 bases left in between. Germline CDR1 SEHNR, CDR2 FQNEAQ (reference sequence). CDR3 sequence reads: CASSSGTHTYEQYF. CDR3 sequence (DNA): TGTGCCAGCAGCTCAGGGACACATACCTACGAGCAGTACTTC.

The chain couples TRBV20-1 to TRBJ2-1, with 11 bases aligning to TRBD2. Germline loops: CDR1 DFQATT, CDR2 SNEGSKA (reference sequence). The CDR3 loop spans 16 amino acids. V dropped 0 bases and J dropped 7; count of bases not matched to a gene: 8. The CDR3 loop is CSARDALAGGWNEQFF. CDR3 sequence (DNA): TGCAGTGCTAGAGATGCCCTAGCGGGGGGCTGGAATGAGCAGTTCTTC.